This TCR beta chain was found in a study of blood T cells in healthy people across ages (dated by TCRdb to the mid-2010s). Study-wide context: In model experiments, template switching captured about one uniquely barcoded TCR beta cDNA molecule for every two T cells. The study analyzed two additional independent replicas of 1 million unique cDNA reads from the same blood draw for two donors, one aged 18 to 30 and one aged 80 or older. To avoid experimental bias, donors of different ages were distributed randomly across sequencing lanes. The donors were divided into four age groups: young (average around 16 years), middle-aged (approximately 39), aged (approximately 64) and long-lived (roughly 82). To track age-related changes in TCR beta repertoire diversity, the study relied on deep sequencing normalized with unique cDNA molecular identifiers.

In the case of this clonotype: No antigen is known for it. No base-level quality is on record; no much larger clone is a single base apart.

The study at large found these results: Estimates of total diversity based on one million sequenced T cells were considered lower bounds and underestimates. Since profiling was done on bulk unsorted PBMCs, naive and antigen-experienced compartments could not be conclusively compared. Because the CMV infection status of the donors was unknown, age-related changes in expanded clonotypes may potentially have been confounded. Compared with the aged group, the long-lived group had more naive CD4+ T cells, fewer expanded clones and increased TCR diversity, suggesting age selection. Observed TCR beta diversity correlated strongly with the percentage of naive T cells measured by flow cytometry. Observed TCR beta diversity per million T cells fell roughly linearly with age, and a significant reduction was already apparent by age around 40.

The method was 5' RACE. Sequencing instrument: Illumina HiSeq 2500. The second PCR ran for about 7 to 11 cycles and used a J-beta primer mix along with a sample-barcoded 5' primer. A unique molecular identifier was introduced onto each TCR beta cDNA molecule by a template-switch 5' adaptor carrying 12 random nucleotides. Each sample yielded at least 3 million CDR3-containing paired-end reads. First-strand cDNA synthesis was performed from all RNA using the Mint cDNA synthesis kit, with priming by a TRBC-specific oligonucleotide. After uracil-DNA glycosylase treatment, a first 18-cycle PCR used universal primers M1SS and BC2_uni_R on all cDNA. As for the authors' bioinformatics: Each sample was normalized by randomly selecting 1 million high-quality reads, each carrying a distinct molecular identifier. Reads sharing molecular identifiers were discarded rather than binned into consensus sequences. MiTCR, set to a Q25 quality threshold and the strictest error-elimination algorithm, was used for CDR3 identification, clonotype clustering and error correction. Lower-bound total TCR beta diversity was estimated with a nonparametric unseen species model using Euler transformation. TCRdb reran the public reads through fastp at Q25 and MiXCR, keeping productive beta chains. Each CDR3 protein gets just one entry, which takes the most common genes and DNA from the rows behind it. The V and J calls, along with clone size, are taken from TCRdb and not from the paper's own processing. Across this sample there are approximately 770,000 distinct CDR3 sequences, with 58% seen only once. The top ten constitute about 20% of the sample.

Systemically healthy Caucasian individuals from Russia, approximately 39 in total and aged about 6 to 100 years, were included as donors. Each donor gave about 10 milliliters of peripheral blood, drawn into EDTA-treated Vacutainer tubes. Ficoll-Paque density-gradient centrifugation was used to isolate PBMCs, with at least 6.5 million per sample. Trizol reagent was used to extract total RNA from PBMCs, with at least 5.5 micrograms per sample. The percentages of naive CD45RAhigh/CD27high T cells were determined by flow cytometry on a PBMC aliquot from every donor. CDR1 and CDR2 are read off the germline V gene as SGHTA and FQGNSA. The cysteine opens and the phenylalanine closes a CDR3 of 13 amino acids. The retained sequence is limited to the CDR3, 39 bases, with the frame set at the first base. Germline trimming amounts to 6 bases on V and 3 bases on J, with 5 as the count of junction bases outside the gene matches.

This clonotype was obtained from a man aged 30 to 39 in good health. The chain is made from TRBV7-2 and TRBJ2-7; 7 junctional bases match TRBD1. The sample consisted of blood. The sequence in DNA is TGTGCCAGCAGATTTACAGGGGTCTACGAGCAGTACTTC. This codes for CASRFTGVYEQYF. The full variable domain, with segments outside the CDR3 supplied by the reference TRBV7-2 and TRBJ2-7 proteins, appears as GAGVSQSPSNKVTEKGKDVELRCDPISGHTALYWYRQSLGQGLEFLIYFQGNSAPDKSGLPSDRFSAERTGGSVSTLTIQRTQQEDSAVYLCASRFTGVYEQYFGPGTRLTVT.